The rows below give T cell receptor beta chains drawn from one sample of a study of blood T cell repertoires in COVID-19. Some clones are missing from TCRdb's copy, which holds only in-frame ones; the method was immunoSEQ multiplex PCR. This table holds some 290,000 clones, 85% to 90% found once. Sequenced input: peripheral blood. The source of these receptors is a woman younger than 45 with COVID-19, enrolled during active disease. Both conserved end residues are part of each CDR3. Size tells how often a clone was seen (once, few, many) or the class of an expanded clone, and some rows leave it out.

v_call clone_size cdr3_aa
TRBV18 - CASSPLAGGLADTQYF
TRBV3-1/TRBV3-2 - CASSHLGARTDTQYF
TRBV7-2 - CASSLGVGQKIPSYEQYF
TRBV5-1 - CASSLVAGEPPQFF
TRBV6-4 - CASSILAGGLNEQFF
TRBV10-1 - CASVEMGQGIYEQYF
TRBV10-2 - CASAAIRDSYYEQYF
TRBV15 - CATSIPGRTAQYF
TRBV5-6 - CASSPPGGQGDTQYF
TRBV5-1 - CASSLASDQPQHF
TRBV7-6 - CASAIEPAGLLNTIYF
TRBV19 - CASSIDLAGGLRGYGYTF
TRBV14 - CASSQDLQGAEAFF
TRBV5-8 - CASSPDRGWTDTQYF
TRBV24-1 - CATSDPRLAGNSYEQYF
TRBV12-3/TRBV12-4 - CASSFYQETQYF
TRBV3-1/TRBV3-2 - CASSQAGTKHNEQFF
TRBV4-2 - CASSQGRTLSSYEQYF
TRBV30 - CAWRLSLARTSFGQGTGELFF
TRBV3-1/TRBV3-2 - CASSHTAGGQPQHF
TRBV21-1 once CASSNPQGDYGYTF
TRBV25-1 - CASSADRVYGYTF
TRBV4-1 once CASSRLVSGGALSPNEQFF
TRBV24-1 - CATSDLEAYGYTF
TRBV18 - CASSAYEVPVEQFF